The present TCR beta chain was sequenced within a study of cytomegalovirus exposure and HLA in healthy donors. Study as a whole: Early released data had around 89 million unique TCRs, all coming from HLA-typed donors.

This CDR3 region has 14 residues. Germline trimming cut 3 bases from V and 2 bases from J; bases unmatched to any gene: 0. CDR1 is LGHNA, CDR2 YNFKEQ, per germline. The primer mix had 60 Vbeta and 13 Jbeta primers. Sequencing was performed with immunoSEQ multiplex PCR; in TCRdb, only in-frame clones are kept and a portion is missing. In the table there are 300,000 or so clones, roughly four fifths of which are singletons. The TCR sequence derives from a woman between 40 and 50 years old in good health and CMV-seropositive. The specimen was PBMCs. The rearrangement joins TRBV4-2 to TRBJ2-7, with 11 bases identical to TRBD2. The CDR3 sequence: CASSQTSGAYEQYF. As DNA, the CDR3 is TGTGCCAGCAGCCAGACTAGCGGGGCCTACGAGCAGTACTTC.